Presented here are 27 T cell receptor beta chains from one specimen sequenced in a study of T cells in Graves' hyperthyroidism and ophthalmopathy. RNA transcripts were the template for amplifying TCR beta CDR3 regions. HTBI primers drove first-round RT-PCR of the TCR CDR3. TCRdb reprocessed the multiplex PCR reads via MiXCR and lists one record per CDR3 protein. The table shows about 640,000 distinct CDR3 sequences, with around 21% occurring only once. Sequencing input: blood. These TCRs come from a man younger than 40 with Graves' ophthalmopathy.

The J gene is TRBJ2-5, the V gene TRBV28; 8 bases are shared with TRBD1. This CDR3 has 16 amino acids. From germline, CDR1 is MDHEN and CDR2 SYDVKM. V dropped 4 bases and J dropped 5; count of bases not matched to a gene: 12. The CDR3 reads CASSSTGVLNIETQYF. The CDR3 DNA reads as TGTGCCAGCAGTTCGACAGGGGTCCTAAATATCGAGACCCAGTACTTC.

This clonotype was seen ten or more times. The chain recombines TRBV20-1 with TRBJ2-7; D possibly corresponds to TRBD1 (5 bases). V lost 1 base and J lost 0, with 7 bases in between. Germline CDR1 is DFQATT and CDR2 is SNEGSKA (reference sequence). This CDR3 has 13 residues. For the CDR3, the DNA is TGCAGTGCTAGAGCGGACAACTCCTACGAGCAGTACTTC. Translating gives CSARADNSYEQYF.

This clonotype has only one observation. V usage is TRBV7-9 and J usage is TRBJ1-2; weak D call: TRBD1 (6 bases). Trimming pared 4 bases from V and 4 bases from J, leaving 16 bases between. Germline V gene sequence: CDR1 SEHNR, CDR2 FQNEAQ (reference sequence). This CDR3 spans 15 amino acids. This chain's CDR3 is CASSSKSGDPYGYTF. The DNA for the CDR3 is TGTGCCAGCAGCTCCAAATCAGGGGACCCCTATGGCTACACCTTC.

This clonotype was seen more than once but under ten times. This chain uses TRBV6-2 or TRBV6-3 with TRBJ2-2, with 9 bases identical to TRBD2. V shed 2 bases and J 0 bases; nucleotides not matched to a gene: 7. Germline values: CDR1 MNHEY, CDR2 SVGEGT. This CDR3 has 18 residues. In DNA, the CDR3 is TGTGCCAGCAGTTACATTCTTAGCGGGAGTCCGAACACCGGGGAGCTGTTTTTT. This encodes CASSYILSGSPNTGELFF.

This clonotype was observed many times. CDR3 coding DNA: TGTGCCAGCAGCTTAGCCCCTAACCCCCCCACAGGGACCAGAGACTACGAGCAGTACTTC. Translating gives CASSLAPNPPTGTRDYEQYF. This rearrangement joins TRBV11-2 to TRBJ2-7; a weak D match, TRBD1 (6 bases). CDR3 length: 20 amino acids. The germline gives CDR1 SGHAT, CDR2 FQNNGV. The V and J ends lost 1 base and 3 bases respectively, with 28 bases between them.

This clonotype was picked up a small number of times. The gene calls are TRBV28 and TRBJ1-1; D is unclear. Germline CDR1 and CDR2: MDHEN and SYDVKM. CDR3 length equals 15 residues. Trimming took off 5 bases at V and 5 bases at J, with 18 bases between the two ends. The CDR3 DNA reads as TGTGCCAGCAGTGTAAGCAGGATCCGTGGAACTGAAGCTTTCTTT. The encoded protein is CASSVSRIRGTEAFF.

The sample holds a few counts of this clonotype. The chain combines TRBV14 with TRBJ1-1, with D perhaps TRBD1 (5 bases). Per germline, CDR1 SGHDN and CDR2 FVKESK. CDR3 length: 13 residues. The V gene lost 0 bases and the J gene lost 9 bases, with 11 bases spanning the gap. The CDR3 DNA is TGTGCCAGCAGCCAAGATCCTGCAGGGCAAGCTTTCTTT. Its translation is CASSQDPAGQAFF.

This clonotype was detected a few times. The chain joins TRBV11-1 to TRBJ2-2; D may be TRBD1 (5 bases). Trimming took 1 base from V and 4 from J, leaving 10 bases between them. Looked up from germline, CDR1 is SGHAT and CDR2 is FQDESV (reference sequence). This CDR3 has 15 amino acids. The CDR3 spells CASSLEGQFTGELFF. CDR3 bases: TGTGCCAGCAGCTTAGAGGGGCAATTCACCGGGGAGCTGTTTTTT.

To note about this clonotype: One end of the junction is discordant with germline, which a read error may explain. The chain couples TRBV9 to TRBJ1-2, with D possibly being TRBD1 (5 bases). This CDR3 is built from 12 residues. Germline V gives CDR1 SGDLS, CDR2 YYNGEE. For the CDR3, the DNA is TGTGCCTGCAGCGCAGGGCTTGAGGGCTACACCTTC. Amino acid sequence: CACSAGLEGYTF. The variable domain in full, completed from reference TRBV9 and TRBJ1-2, reads DSGVTQTPKHLITATGQRVTLRCSPRSGDLSVYWYQQSLDQGLQFLIQYYNGEERAKGNILERFSAQQFPDLHSELNLSSLELGDSALYFCACSAGLEGYTFGSGTRLTVV.

Regarding this clonotype: Just one base apart from a much larger clone, this may be a read error. The genes are TRBV12-3 or TRBV12-4 and TRBJ1-6; a weak D match, TRBD1 (5 bases). This CDR3 is built from 16 residues. V dropped 6 bases and J dropped 8 bases, with 20 bases sitting between them. CDR3 in amino acids: CASSPEGRFRDSPLHF. For the CDR3, the DNA is TGTGCCAGCAGCCCGGAGGGACGGTTCAGGGATTCACCCCTCCACTTT.

In its sample, this clonotype was seen a few times. The chain employs TRBV14 and TRBJ2-2, with D possibly called TRBD1 or TRBD2 (5 bases each). Trimming removed 1 base at V and 4 bases at J, with 10 bases between. This CDR3 region has 15 residues. Germline V gene sequence: CDR1 SGHDN, CDR2 FVKESK. Here the CDR3 DNA reads TGTGCCAGCAGCCAAGGAGGGACGGTCACCGGGGAGCTGTTTTTT. It specifies CASSQGGTVTGELFF.

At least ten counts were recorded for this clonotype. The chain recombines TRBV12-3 or TRBV12-4 with TRBJ2-1; TRBD2 aligns across 9 bases. The CDR3 is 14 amino acids. The V segment lost 6 bases and the J segment 6 bases; nucleotides outside the gene matches: 6. CDR3 in amino acids: CASRPGLALNEQFF. CDR3 in DNA: TGTGCCAGCAGGCCGGGACTAGCTCTCAATGAGCAGTTCTTC.

The chain uses TRBV28 and TRBJ2-7, with TRBD2 matching 7 bases. V shed 9 bases and J 2 bases; nucleotides not matched to a gene: 10. The CDR3 length is 14 residues. Germline assignment: CDR1 MDHEN and CDR2 SYDVKM. The CDR3 DNA sequence: TGTGCCAGTTTAGGGGTGGGGGGGACCTACGAGCAGTACTTC. Protein product: CASLGVGGTYEQYF. Full variable domain (outside the CDR3, taken from reference TRBV28 and TRBJ2-7): DVKVTQSSRYLVKRTGEKVFLECVQDMDHENMFWYRQDPGLGLRLIYFSYDVKMKEKGDIPEGYSVSREKKERFSLILESASTNQTSMYLCASLGVGGTYEQYFGPGTRLTVT.

This clonotype was picked up a small number of times. This chain connects TRBV6-2 or TRBV6-3 to TRBJ2-1; TRBD2 might be the D (5 bases). Germline loops: CDR1 MNHEY, CDR2 SVGEGT. This CDR3 has 14 amino acids. V lost 6 bases and J 8 bases, leaving 17 bases between the germline ends. CDR3 protein: CASSYAGNGYEQFF. CDR3 DNA sequence: TGTGCCAGCAGCTACGCGGGCAACGGGTATGAGCAGTTCTTC.

The genes are TRBV12-3 or TRBV12-4 and TRBJ1-4, with D perhaps matching TRBD1 (5 bases). CDR3 length: 15 amino acids. Trimming cost V 5 bases and J 8 bases, with 18 bases left between them. The CDR3 spells CASSPPGQGFEKLFF. The CDR3 DNA reads as TGTGCCAGCAGTCCCCCGGGTCAGGGTTTCGAAAAACTGTTTTTT.

This clonotype was seen many times. The chain joins TRBV7-9 to TRBJ2-1, with 16 bases that match TRBD2. This CDR3 has 14 amino acids. The J segment lost 12 bases and the V segment lost 5 bases, leaving 4 bases of the junction unmatched. Germline V gene lookup returns CDR1 SEHNR and CDR2 FQNEAQ (reference sequence). Here the CDR3 DNA reads TGTGCCAGCAGCCAAGGGACTAGCGGGAGGGGGCAGTTCTTC. Amino acid sequence: CASSQGTSGRGQFF.

This clonotype showed up many times. The chain couples TRBV7-2 to TRBJ2-5; no clear D gene. The CDR3 has 13 amino acids. Trimming shortened V by 3 bases and J by 5 bases, and 10 bases separated the two germline ends. The germline CDR1 and CDR2 sequences are SGHTA and FQGNSA. The CDR3 bases are TGTGCCAGCAGCTTTTTTAGGGCGGAGACCCAGTACTTC. Amino acids: CASSFFRAETQYF.

In this sample, this clonotype turned up a few times. The chain links TRBV18 to TRBJ2-5; 7 positions agree with TRBD1. The CDR3 length is 15 residues. Germline CDR1 and CDR2: KGHSH and LQKENI. After removal of 4 bases from V and 3 bases from J, the junction contained 8 bases not matched to a gene. The DNA of the CDR3 is TGTGCCAGCTCACGACTCGGGACAGTCGAAGAGACCCAGTACTTC. Residues: CASSRLGTVEETQYF.

In regard to this clonotype: A read error may be the cause here, since a much bigger clone is one base away. The chain recombines TRBV28 with TRBJ1-1; TRBD1 matches at 10 bases. The V gene's germline CDR1 is MDHEN and CDR2 SYDVKM. The V gene end was trimmed by 8 bases and the J gene end by 7 bases; junction bases not matched to a gene: 19. This CDR3 spans 17 amino acids. CDR3 region: CASLTDRGQSILNEAFF. Here the CDR3 DNA reads TGTGCCAGCTTAACCGACAGGGGGCAATCTATACTGAATGAAGCTTTCTTT.

This clonotype was recorded many times. V and J are TRBV11-2 and TRBJ2-1; D unclear. This CDR3 has 11 amino acids. Deletions cut 3 bases from V and 10 bases from J, with 7 bases between. The germline CDR1 and CDR2 sequences are SGHAT and FQNNGV. The CDR3 DNA reads as TGTGCCAGCAGCTTGACCAAGGAGCAGTTCTTC. This sequence encodes CASSLTKEQFF. Complete variable domain (other parts from reference TRBV11-2 and TRBJ2-1): EAGVAQSPRYKIIEKRQSVAFWCNPISGHATLYWYQQILGQGPKLLIQFQNNGVVDDSQLPKDRFSAERLKGVDSTLKIQPAKLEDSAVYLCASSLTKEQFFGPGTRLTVL.

In its sample, this clonotype was seen many times. This rearrangement joins TRBV2 to TRBJ1-5; no definite D call. Germline V CDR1 and CDR2: SNHLY, FYNNEI. Trimming took off 4 bases at V and 1 base at J, with 14 bases between the two ends. This CDR3 is built from 16 residues. In nucleotides, the CDR3 is TGTGCCAGCAGTGTGGTCGAGGGAGTGAGCAATCAGCCCCAGCATTTT. This encodes CASSVVEGVSNQPQHF.

The gene calls are TRBV5-4 and TRBJ2-4; maybe TRBD1 (5 bases). Gene TRBJ2-1 matches the end of the DNA better, so the J call may be wrong. The CDR3 is 14 amino acids. Germline V gene lookup returns CDR1 SGHNT and CDR2 YYREEE (reference sequence). The CDR3 DNA sequence: TGTGCCAGCAGCTCCCTCGAAGGGCAGGGCCCTCAGTTCTTC. Amino acids: CASSSLEGQGPQFF.

The rearrangement joins TRBV25-1 to TRBJ2-3, with no clear D. The V end lost 2 bases, the J end lost 6 bases, and 12 bases lay between the germline ends. Germline-derived CDR1 and CDR2 are MGHDK and SYGVNS. The length of the CDR3 is 14 residues. Written as DNA, the CDR3 is TGTGCCAGCAGTGAAGCTAGGACGGCGGATACGCAGTATTTT. This codes for CASSEARTADTQYF.

The sample holds a few counts of this clonotype. The chain carries TRBV11-2 and TRBJ2-1; TRBD2 agrees at 7 bases. Germline trimming cut 10 bases from V and 2 bases from J; bases unmatched to any gene: 8. The V gene's germline CDR1 is SGHAT and CDR2 FQNNGV. This CDR3 has 14 residues. CDR3 bases: TGTGCCACCCTACGGGGGGTAGCCTACAATGAGCAGTTCTTC. Its translation is CATLRGVAYNEQFF.

This chain links TRBV28 with TRBJ1-2, with 10 positions matching TRBD1. This CDR3 is 15 amino acids long. V shed 6 bases and J 8 bases; nucleotides not matched to a gene: 12. Germline V CDR1 and CDR2: MDHEN, SYDVKM. CDR3: CASRSFTGTGDGYTF. Here the CDR3 DNA reads TGTGCCAGCAGATCTTTCACCGGGACAGGGGACGGCTACACCTTC.

CDR3 region: CASSFFNEQFF. CDR3 coding DNA: TGTGCCAGCAGTTTCTTCAATGAGCAGTTCTTC. The chain recombines TRBV28 with TRBJ2-1, with D unclear. Trimming removed 3 bases at V and 6 bases at J, with 3 bases between. CDR3 size: 11 residues. Germline-derived CDR1 and CDR2 are MDHEN and SYDVKM.

In its sample, this clonotype was seen many times. The DNA of the CDR3 is TGCGCCAGCAGCCCGGTGGGGGGCTATGGCTACACCTTC. Its protein product is CASSPVGGYGYTF. The chain uses TRBV5-1 and TRBJ1-2; D is perhaps TRBD1 (5 bases). Germline loops: CDR1 SGHRS, CDR2 YFSETQ. Trimming took off 4 bases at V and 4 bases at J, with 11 bases between the two ends. The CDR3 is 13 residues long.